This entry lists 19 T cell receptor beta chains sequenced from one sample in a study of blood T cell repertoires in COVID-19. Using immunoSEQ multiplex PCR, the repertoire was profiled, and TCRdb retains in-frame clones only, with some absent. The top ten clones hold 2.5% to 3.5% of a sample with about 99,000 clones, 70% to 90% of them seen once. The specimen was peripheral blood. Receptors originate from a man in his fifties in a cohort sampled during active COVID-19.

This clone appeared a single time. The rearrangement joins TRBV6-2 or TRBV6-3 to TRBJ2-1; TRBD2 is a possible D gene (6 bases). Trimming took 6 bases from V and 6 from J, leaving 21 bases between them. Germline values: CDR1 MNHEY, CDR2 SVGEGT. The CDR3 contains 16 residues. The CDR3 is CASSSAGLNEGNEQFF. The DNA for the CDR3 is TGTGCCAGCAGCTCGGCGGGGCTGAATGAGGGCAATGAGCAGTTCTTC.

The chain joins TRBV10-3 to TRBJ1-3; D call uncertain. Per germline, CDR1 ENHRY and CDR2 SYGVKD. The CDR3 contains 14 residues. The V and J ends lost 4 bases and 8 bases respectively, with 15 bases between them. The CDR3 region is CAISGRVAEDTIYF. The CDR3 DNA is TGTGCCATCAGTGGAAGGGTGGCGGAGGACACCATATATTTT.

V gene TRBV6-2 or TRBV6-3 combines with J gene TRBJ1-3; 8 nucleotides match TRBD1. From germline, CDR1 is MNHEY and CDR2 SVGEGT. V trimming: 7 bases; J trimming: 0 bases; junction bases outside the gene matches: 8. This CDR3 has 16 amino acids. CDR3 sequence (DNA): TGTGCCAGCACCCCGGGACAGGCGAGCTCTGGAAACACCATATATTTT. Translation: CASTPGQASSGNTIYF.

The chain couples TRBV5-1 to TRBJ1-1; tentatively, D is TRBD1 (5 bases). Germline V gene sequence: CDR1 SGHRS, CDR2 YFSETQ. The CDR3 spans 14 residues. Trimming shortened V by 4 bases and J by 1 base, and 11 bases separated the two germline ends. The DNA for the CDR3 is TGCGCCAGCAGCCCGGGACTACCGAACACTGAAGCTTTCTTT. This gives the protein CASSPGLPNTEAFF.

The V and J genes are TRBV6-5 and TRBJ2-3, with D tentatively TRBD2 (5 bases). Germline CDR1 MNHEY, CDR2 SVGAGI. The CDR3 totals 14 residues. With 9 bases removed from V and 2 bases from J, the gap between germline ends came to 15 bases. CDR3 nucleotide sequence: TGTGCCAGTGTTGAGCGGCTTTTCACAGATACGCAGTATTTT. Translating it yields CASVERLFTDTQYF.

This clone was seen more than once but under ten times. The V and J genes are TRBV10-2 and TRBJ1-5, with D possibly TRBD1 on 5 matching bases. The V end was cut by 7 bases, the J end by 3 bases, with 10 bases between. The CDR3 covers 13 residues. Germline V CDR1 and CDR2: WSHSY, SAAADI. CDR3 in DNA: TGCGCCAGCACTCCAGGGCTCAATCAGCCCCAGCATTTT. This sequence encodes CASTPGLNQPQHF.

The rearrangement links TRBV6-4 to TRBJ1-5; D call uncertain. The V end lost 6 bases, the J end lost 6 bases, and 12 bases lay between the germline ends. The CDR3 consists of 13 residues. Germline V gene lookup returns CDR1 MRHNA and CDR2 SNTAGT. CDR3 coding DNA: TGTGCCAGCAGCCAAGAGGCGAGTCAGCCCCAGCATTTT. It translates to CASSQEASQPQHF.

The CDR3 nucleotides read TGTGCCAGCAGCGGACAGAGCAATCAGCCCCAGCATTTT. Translating gives CASSGQSNQPQHF. The genes are TRBV12-3 or TRBV12-4 and TRBJ1-5, with D perhaps matching TRBD1 (6 bases). This CDR3 comprises 13 residues. Trimming took 6 bases from V and 1 from J, leaving 7 bases between them.

The rearrangement uses TRBV5-1 and TRBJ2-1; D might be TRBD2 (5 bases). The germline gives CDR1 SGHRS, CDR2 YFSETQ. This CDR3 contains 15 residues. Trimming left V 0 bases short and J 3 bases short, with 10 bases between. The CDR3 sequence: CASSLDATSYNEQFF. CDR3 DNA: TGCGCCAGCAGCTTGGACGCAACTAGCTACAATGAGCAGTTCTTC.

The chain carries TRBV19 and TRBJ2-5, with 11 bases lining up with TRBD2. This CDR3 region has 16 residues. Trimming took 1 base from V and 3 from J; bases not matched to a gene: 4. Germline CDR1 and CDR2: LNHDA and SQIVND (reference sequence). In DNA, the CDR3 is TGTGCCAGTAGTATAGGACCGGGACTAGCGGAAGAGACCCAGTACTTC. Translated, it gives CASSIGPGLAEETQYF.

The chain couples TRBV29-1 to TRBJ2-3; 10 positions match TRBD2. Germline values: CDR1 SQVTM, CDR2 ANQGSEA. Trimming at V came to 3 bases and at J to 1 base, leaving 4 bases not matched to a gene. The CDR3 totals 15 residues. DNA for the CDR3: TGCAGCGTTGAGGGGCTAGCGGGGGGCACAGATACGCAGTATTTT. Amino acid sequence: CSVEGLAGGTDTQYF.

The rearrangement joins TRBV5-5 to TRBJ2-6; 7 positions match TRBD1. The CDR3 loop spans 17 amino acids. Germline loops: CDR1 SGHKS, CDR2 YYEKEE (reference sequence). Trimming at V came to 3 bases and at J to 1 base, leaving 7 bases not matched to a gene. CDR3 nucleotides: TGTGCCAGCAGCTCACAGGGGCCCCTTTCTGGGGCCAACGTCCTGACTTTC. This gives the protein CASSSQGPLSGANVLTF. Based on the CDR3 plus reference TRBV5-5 and TRBJ2-6, the full variable domain is DAGVTQSPTHLIKTRGQQVTLRCSPISGHKSVSWYQQVLGQGPQFIFQYYEKEERGRGNFPDRFSARQFPNYSSELNVNALLLGDSALYLCASSSQGPLSGANVLTFGAGSRLTVL.

This rearrangement joins TRBV7-8 to TRBJ2-2; D is uncertain. This CDR3 spans 12 amino acids. V lost 5 bases to trimming and J lost 8 bases, with 9 bases between them. CDR1 and CDR2 from the germline V gene are SGHVS and FQNEAQ. The CDR3 is CASSQYVGELFF. In DNA form, the CDR3 reads TGTGCCAGCAGCCAGTATGTTGGGGAGCTGTTTTTT.

The rearrangement uses TRBV5-6 and TRBJ2-7; 12 bases agree with TRBD1. V was clipped by 5 bases and J by 5 bases; unmatched bases: 2. The CDR3 runs 13 residues. Germline CDR1 and CDR2: SGHDT and YYEEEE. The CDR3 DNA sequence: TGTGCCAGCAGGGGACAGGGGGCGAACGAGCAGTACGTC. Protein sequence: CASRGQGANEQYV.

The chain uses TRBV24-1 and TRBJ1-2, with D possibly matching TRBD1 (5 bases). Trimming pared 6 bases from V and 2 bases from J, leaving 6 bases between. The CDR3 extends over 12 amino acids. Germline V lookup: CDR1 KGHDR, CDR2 SFDVKD. This chain's CDR3 is CATSRGNYGYTF. The CDR3 nucleotides are TGTGCCACCAGTCGGGGGAACTATGGCTACACCTTC.

This clone appeared a few times. The chain uses TRBV5-4 and TRBJ1-5; D gene unclear. The CDR3 totals 12 residues. V was trimmed by 3 bases and J by 13 bases, leaving 14 bases between them. Germline CDR1 is SGHNT and CDR2 is YYREEE (reference sequence). In DNA, the CDR3 is TGTGCCAGCAGCTCCCCCGGGGTCTCGCAGCATTTT. It translates to CASSSPGVSQHF.

The genes are TRBV4-3 and TRBJ2-7, with a possible D match to TRBD2 (5 bases). Germline V gene data show CDR1 as LGHNA and CDR2 as YSLEER. Trimming took off 3 bases at V and 10 bases at J, with 19 bases between the two ends. The CDR3 covers 14 residues. CDR3: CASSQKVASGKQYF. The CDR3 nucleotides read TGCGCCAGCAGCCAGAAAGTGGCTTCGGGGAAACAGTACTTC.

The V call is TRBV5-4, the J call TRBJ2-5; D is possibly TRBD2 (5 bases). Trimming pared 3 bases from V and 4 bases from J, leaving 10 bases between. The CDR3 extends over 13 amino acids. CDR1 is SGHNT and CDR2 is YYREEE in the germline V gene (reference sequence). The CDR3, as DNA: TGTGCCAGCAGCTGGGCCCGGGGAGAGACCCAGTACTTC. This sequence encodes CASSWARGETQYF.

This clone was seen only a few times. The chain combines TRBV6-5 with TRBJ2-7, with 8 bases matching TRBD1. The CDR3 has 13 residues. Germline CDR1 and CDR2: MNHEY and SVGAGI. Unmatched junction bases numbered 6, after V lost 10 bases and J lost 1 base. The CDR3 here is CATKQGDSYEQYF. The CDR3 DNA reads as TGTGCCACCAAACAGGGGGATTCCTACGAGCAGTACTTC.